This T cell receptor (beta chain) was identified during a study of blood T cell repertoires in COVID-19. The wider study: From the United States, Italy and Spain came samples of acute and convalescent COVID-19.

How the authors handled the data: Quantification of nucleated cells was approximated via reference gene primer amplification. TCRdb keeps only in-frame clones here, not all; method: immunoSEQ multiplex PCR. V and J calls and clone size are those listed in that table; D and trimming were worked out from the DNA. Of hundreds of thousands of clones listed, 75% to 90% were seen once; the top ten hold 1.1%. Self-reported history from a screening survey and questionnaire set each donor's cohort. Donors in Cohort 3 counted as recovered after two negative PCRs, clearance, or symptom resolution. The TCR comes from a man aged 25-45 years who had recovered from COVID-19. Sample: PBMCs or T cells enriched from blood (not recorded which).

DNA for the CDR3: TGTGCCAGCAGTTCCGCGAGACTCCGACAAGAGACCCAGTACTTC. Encoded protein: CASSSARLRQETQYF. This rearrangement joins TRBV5-4 to TRBJ2-5, with D unresolved. Germline assignment: CDR1 SGHNT and CDR2 YYREEE (reference sequence). Trimming took 5 bases from V and 2 from J, leaving 16 bases between them. This CDR3 is 15 amino acids long. The complete variable domain, with remaining parts taken from reference TRBV5-4 and TRBJ2-5, reads ETGVTQSPTHLIKTRGQQVTLRCSSQSGHNTVSWYQQALGQGPQFIFQYYREEENGRGNFPPRFSGLQFPNYSSELNVNALELDDSALYLCASSSARLRQETQYFGPGTRLLVL.